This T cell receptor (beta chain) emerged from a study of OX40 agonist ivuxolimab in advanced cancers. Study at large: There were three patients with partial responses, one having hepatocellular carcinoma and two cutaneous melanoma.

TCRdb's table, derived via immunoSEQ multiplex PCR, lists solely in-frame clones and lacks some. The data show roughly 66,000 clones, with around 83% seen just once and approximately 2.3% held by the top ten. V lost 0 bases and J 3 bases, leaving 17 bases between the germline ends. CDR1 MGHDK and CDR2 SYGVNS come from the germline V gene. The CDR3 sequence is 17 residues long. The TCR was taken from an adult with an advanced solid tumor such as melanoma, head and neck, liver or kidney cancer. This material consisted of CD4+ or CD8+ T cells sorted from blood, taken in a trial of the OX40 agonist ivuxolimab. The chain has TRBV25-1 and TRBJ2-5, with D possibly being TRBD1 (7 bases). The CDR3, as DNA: TGTGCCAGCAGTGAATATAAACAGGGGAGGTATAAAGAGACCCAGTACTTC. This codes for CASSEYKQGRYKETQYF.